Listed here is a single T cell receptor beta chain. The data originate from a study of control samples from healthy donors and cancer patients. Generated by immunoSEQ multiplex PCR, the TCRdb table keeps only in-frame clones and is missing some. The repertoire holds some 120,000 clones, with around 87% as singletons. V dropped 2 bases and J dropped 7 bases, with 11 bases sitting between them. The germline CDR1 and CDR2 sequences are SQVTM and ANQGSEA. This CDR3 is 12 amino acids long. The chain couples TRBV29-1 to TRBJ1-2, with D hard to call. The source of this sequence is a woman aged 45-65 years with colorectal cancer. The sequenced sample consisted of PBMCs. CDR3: CSVEMAQRGYTF. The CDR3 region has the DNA TGCAGCGTTGAAATGGCCCAACGTGGCTACACCTTC.